The next 3 T cell receptor beta chains were all read from a single sample in a study of blood T cell repertoires in COVID-19. Repertoires were generated with immunoSEQ multiplex PCR, while TCRdb's copy carries only in-frame clones and drops some. Of roughly 260,000 clones in the sample, 75% to 95% were seen once. Sequenced sample: PBMCs or T cells enriched from blood (not recorded which). These receptors came from a woman aged 18 to 35 who had recovered from COVID-19.

The gene calls are TRBV5-1 and TRBJ2-7; 7 bases are shared with TRBD1. Germline CDR1 and CDR2: SGHRS and YFSETQ. This CDR3 has 14 residues. Trimming removed 3 bases from V and 3 bases from J; junction bases left unmatched: 6. CDR3 residues: CASSSGQDFYEQYF. In nucleotides, the CDR3 is TGCGCCAGCAGCTCTGGACAGGATTTCTACGAGCAGTACTTC.

The chain combines TRBV28 with TRBJ2-7; 9 bases match TRBD2. Germline assignment: CDR1 MDHEN and CDR2 SYDVKM. The CDR3 spans 15 residues. Losses at the gene ends were 2 bases for V and 2 bases for J; bases not matched to a gene: 4. In nucleotides, the CDR3 is TGTGCCAGCAGTTTAGATAGCGGGGGAACCTACGAGCAGTACTTC. Amino acids: CASSLDSGGTYEQYF.

The CDR3 is CASSIIFSGADTEAFF. CDR3 nucleotide sequence: TGTGCCAGTAGTATAATCTTCTCAGGGGCGGACACTGAAGCTTTCTTT. The gene calls are TRBV19 and TRBJ1-1; tentative D call: TRBD1 (6 bases). The V gene's germline CDR1 is LNHDA and CDR2 SQIVND (reference sequence). The CDR3 contains 16 residues. The V gene lost 2 bases and the J gene lost 3 bases, with 16 bases spanning the gap.